The present T cell receptor beta chain was sequenced within a study of T cells expressing NK-cell markers. Germline CDR1 LNHDA, CDR2 SQIVND (reference sequence). The CDR3 runs 20 residues. TCRdb reprocessed the 5' RACE reads, keeping one entry per CDR3 protein, no DNA. The sample includes about 390,000 distinct CDR3 sequences. Sequencing input: blood T cells: a sorted CD56 or NKG2C T cell subset, CD4+ or CD8+ T cells, or bulk PBMC T cells (not recorded which). The V and J genes are TRBV19 and TRBJ2-1; the D call from TCRdb, TRBD2, cannot be confirmed without DNA. The TCR comes from a woman between 45 and 60 years old in good health. The CDR3 region is CASSILGPGLAGVTYNEQFF.